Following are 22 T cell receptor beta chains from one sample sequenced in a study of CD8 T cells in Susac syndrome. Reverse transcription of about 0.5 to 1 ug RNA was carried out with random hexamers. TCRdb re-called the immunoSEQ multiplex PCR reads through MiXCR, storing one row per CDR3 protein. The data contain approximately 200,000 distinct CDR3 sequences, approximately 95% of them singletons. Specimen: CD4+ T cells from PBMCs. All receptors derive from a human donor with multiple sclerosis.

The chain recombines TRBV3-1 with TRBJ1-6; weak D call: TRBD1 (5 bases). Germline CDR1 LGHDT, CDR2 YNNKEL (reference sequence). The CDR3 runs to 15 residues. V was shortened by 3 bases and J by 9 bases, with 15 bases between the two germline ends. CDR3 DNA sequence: TGTGCCAGCAGCCAGAGGCAGGGCAAAGGTTCACCCCTCCACTTT. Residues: CASSQRQGKGSPLHF.

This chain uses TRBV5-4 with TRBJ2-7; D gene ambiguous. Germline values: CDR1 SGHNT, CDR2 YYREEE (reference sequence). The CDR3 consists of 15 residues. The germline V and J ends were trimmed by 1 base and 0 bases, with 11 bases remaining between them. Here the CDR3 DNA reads TGTGCCAGCAGCTTGTTTCAGTCGAGCTCCTACGAGCAGTACGTC. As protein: CASSLFQSSSYEQYV.

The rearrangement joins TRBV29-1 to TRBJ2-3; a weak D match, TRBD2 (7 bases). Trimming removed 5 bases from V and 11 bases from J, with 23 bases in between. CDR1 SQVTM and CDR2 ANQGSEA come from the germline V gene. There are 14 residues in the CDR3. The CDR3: CSVPLTGGGSMQYF. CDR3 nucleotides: TGCAGCGTTCCCTTGACGGGGGGCGGGTCAATGCAGTATTTT.

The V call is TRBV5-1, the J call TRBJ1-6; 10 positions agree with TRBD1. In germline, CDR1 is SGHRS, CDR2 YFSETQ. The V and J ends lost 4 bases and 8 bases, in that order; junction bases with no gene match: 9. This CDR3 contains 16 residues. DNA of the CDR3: TGCGCCAGCAGCCAGGGGGCCGGGACAGGGGATTCACCCCTCCACTTT. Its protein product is CASSQGAGTGDSPLHF.

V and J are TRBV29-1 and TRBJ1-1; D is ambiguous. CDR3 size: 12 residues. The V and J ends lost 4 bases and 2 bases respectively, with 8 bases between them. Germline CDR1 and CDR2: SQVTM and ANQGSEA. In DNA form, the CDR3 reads TGCAGCGTTGGGTCGACCAACACTGAAGCTTTCTTT. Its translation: CSVGSTNTEAFF.

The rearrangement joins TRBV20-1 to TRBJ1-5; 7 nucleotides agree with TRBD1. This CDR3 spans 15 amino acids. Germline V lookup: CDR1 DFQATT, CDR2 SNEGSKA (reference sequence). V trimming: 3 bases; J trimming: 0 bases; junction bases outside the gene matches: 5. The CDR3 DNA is TGCAGTGCTAGGACAGGGCCGTATAGCAATCAGCCCCAGCATTTT. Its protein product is CSARTGPYSNQPQHF.

The CDR3 DNA reads TGTGCCAGCTCACCTACAGGGGGCGCAACCAAAAACATTCAGTACTTC. Protein: CASSPTGGATKNIQYF. The chain links TRBV18 to TRBJ2-4, with 9 bases identical to TRBD1. The CDR3 sequence is 16 residues long. The germline gives CDR1 KGHSH, CDR2 LQKENI. Trimming removed 3 bases from V and 2 bases from J; junction bases left unmatched: 5.

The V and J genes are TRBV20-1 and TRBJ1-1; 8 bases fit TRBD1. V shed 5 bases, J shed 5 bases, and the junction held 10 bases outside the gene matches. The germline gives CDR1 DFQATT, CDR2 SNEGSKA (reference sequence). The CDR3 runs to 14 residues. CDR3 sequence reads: CSAPIQGGKTEAFF. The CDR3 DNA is TGCAGTGCTCCGATACAGGGGGGAAAAACTGAAGCTTTCTTT.

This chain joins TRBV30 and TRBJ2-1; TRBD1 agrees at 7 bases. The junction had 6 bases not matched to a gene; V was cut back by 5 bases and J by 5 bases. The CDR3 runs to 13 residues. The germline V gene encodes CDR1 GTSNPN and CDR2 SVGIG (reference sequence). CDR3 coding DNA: TGTGCCTGGGTCCGGGACAGCAACAATGAGCAGTTCTTC. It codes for CAWVRDSNNEQFF.

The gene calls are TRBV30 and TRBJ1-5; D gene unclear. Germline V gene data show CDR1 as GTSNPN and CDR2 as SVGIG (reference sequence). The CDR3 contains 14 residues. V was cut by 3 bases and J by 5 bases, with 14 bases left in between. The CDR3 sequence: CAWSTVIGDQPQHF. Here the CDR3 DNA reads TGTGCCTGGAGCACGGTTATTGGGGATCAGCCCCAGCATTTT. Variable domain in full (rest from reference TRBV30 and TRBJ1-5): SQTIHQWPATLVQPVGSPLSLECTVEGTSNPNLYWYRQAAGRGLQLLFYSVGIGQISSEVPQNLSASRPQDRQFILSSKKLLLSDSGFYLCAWSTVIGDQPQHFGDGTRLSIL.

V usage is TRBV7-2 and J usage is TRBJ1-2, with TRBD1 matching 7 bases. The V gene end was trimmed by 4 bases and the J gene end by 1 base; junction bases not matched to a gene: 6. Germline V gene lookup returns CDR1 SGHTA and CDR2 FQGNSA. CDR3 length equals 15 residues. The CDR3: CASSSQGGVNYGYTF. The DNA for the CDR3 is TGTGCCAGCAGCTCCCAGGGGGGCGTTAACTATGGCTACACCTTC.

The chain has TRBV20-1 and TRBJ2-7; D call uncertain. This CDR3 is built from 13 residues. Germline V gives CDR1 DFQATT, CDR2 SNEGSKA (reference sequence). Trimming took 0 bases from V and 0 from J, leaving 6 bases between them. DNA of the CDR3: TGCAGTGCTAGAGACCCCAGCTCCTACGAGCAGTACGTC. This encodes CSARDPSSYEQYV.

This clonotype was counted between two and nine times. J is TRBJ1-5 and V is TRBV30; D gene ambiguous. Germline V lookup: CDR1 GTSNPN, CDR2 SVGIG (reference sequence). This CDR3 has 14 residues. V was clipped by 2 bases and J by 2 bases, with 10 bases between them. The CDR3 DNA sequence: TGTGCCTGGAGTACCCAAGAGGGCAATCAGCCCCAGCATTTT. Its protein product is CAWSTQEGNQPQHF. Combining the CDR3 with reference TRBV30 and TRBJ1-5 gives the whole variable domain SQTIHQWPATLVQPVGSPLSLECTVEGTSNPNLYWYRQAAGRGLQLLFYSVGIGQISSEVPQNLSASRPQDRQFILSSKKLLLSDSGFYLCAWSTQEGNQPQHFGDGTRLSIL.

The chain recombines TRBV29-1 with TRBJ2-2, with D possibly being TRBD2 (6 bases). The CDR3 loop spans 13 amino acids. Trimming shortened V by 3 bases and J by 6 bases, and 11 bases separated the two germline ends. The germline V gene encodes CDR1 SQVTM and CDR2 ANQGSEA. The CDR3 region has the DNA TGCAGCGTTGATGGAGGGAAAGCCGGGGAGCTGTTTTTT. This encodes CSVDGGKAGELFF.

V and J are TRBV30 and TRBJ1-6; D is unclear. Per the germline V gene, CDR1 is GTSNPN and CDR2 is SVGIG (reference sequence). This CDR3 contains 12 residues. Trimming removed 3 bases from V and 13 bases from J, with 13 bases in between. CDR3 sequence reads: CAWRGLPGPLHF. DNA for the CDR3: TGTGCCTGGAGAGGACTTCCTGGGCCCCTCCACTTT.

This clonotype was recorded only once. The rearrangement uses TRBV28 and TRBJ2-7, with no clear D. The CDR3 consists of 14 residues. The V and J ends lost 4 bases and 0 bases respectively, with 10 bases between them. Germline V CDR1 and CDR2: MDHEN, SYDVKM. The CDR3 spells CASSSPGYSYEQYV. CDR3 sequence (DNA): TGTGCCAGCAGTTCCCCCGGCTACTCCTACGAGCAGTACGTC.

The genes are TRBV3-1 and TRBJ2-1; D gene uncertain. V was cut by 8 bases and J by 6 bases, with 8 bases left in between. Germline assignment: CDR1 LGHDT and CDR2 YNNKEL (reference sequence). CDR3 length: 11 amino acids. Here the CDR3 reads CASFGPNEQFF. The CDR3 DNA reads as TGTGCCAGCTTTGGCCCCAATGAGCAGTTCTTC.

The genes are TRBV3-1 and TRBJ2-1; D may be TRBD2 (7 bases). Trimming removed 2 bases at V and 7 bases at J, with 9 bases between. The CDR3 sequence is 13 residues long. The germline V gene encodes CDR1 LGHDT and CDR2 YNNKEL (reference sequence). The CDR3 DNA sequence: TGTGCCAGCAGCCAACGGGGGGCGAATGAGCAGTTCTTC. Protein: CASSQRGANEQFF.

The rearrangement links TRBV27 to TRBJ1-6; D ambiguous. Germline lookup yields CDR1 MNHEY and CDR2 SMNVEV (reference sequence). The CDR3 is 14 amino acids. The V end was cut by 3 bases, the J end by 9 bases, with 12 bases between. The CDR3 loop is CASSFEGARSPLHF. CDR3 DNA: TGTGCCAGCAGTTTTGAGGGCGCGCGTTCACCCCTCCACTTT.

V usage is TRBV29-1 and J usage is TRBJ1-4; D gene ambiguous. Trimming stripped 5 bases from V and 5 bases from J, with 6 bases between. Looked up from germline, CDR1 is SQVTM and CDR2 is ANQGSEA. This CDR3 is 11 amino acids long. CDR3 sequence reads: CSVHSNEKLFF. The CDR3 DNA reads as TGCAGCGTTCATTCGAATGAAAAACTGTTTTTT. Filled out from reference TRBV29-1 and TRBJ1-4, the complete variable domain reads SAVISQKPSRDICQRGTSLTIQCQVDSQVTMMFWYRQQPGQSLTLIATANQGSEATYESGFVIDKFPISRPNLTFSTLTVSNMSPEDSSIYLCSVHSNEKLFFGSGTQLSVL.

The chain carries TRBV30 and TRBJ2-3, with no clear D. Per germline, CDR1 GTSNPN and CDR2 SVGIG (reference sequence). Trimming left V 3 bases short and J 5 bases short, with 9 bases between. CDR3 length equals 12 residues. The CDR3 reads CAWSLTGDTQYF. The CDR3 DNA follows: TGTGCCTGGAGCCTCACCGGAGATACGCAGTATTTT.

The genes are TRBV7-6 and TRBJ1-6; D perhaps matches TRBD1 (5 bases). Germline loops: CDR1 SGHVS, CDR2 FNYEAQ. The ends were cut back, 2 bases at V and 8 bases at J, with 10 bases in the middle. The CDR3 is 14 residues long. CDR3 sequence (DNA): TGTGCCAGCAGCTTACAGGGATCGGATTCACCCCTCCACTTT. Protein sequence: CASSLQGSDSPLHF.